These T cell receptor beta chains were read from a single sample in a study of preoperative IRX-2 immunotherapy in early breast cancer. The protocol was immunoSEQ multiplex PCR, while the TCRdb copy is restricted to in-frame clones and leaves out a portion. Of approximately 11,000 clones in the sample, around 75% were seen once. The specimen comprised lymph node tissue, sampled before IRX-2 immunotherapy. All receptors come from a human donor with breast cancer. Both conserved end residues are part of each CDR3. The order of the fields is J gene, D gene, clone size, V gene, CDR3 protein, CDR3 DNA. A D gene is named only where the DNA matches it firmly. Clone size, where shown, is once, few, many, or a class for clones that have expanded.

J gene: TRBJ2-3; D gene: NA; clone size: few; V gene: TRBV7-5; CDR3 protein: CASSFPPGLSLRSTDTQYF; CDR3 DNA: TGTGCCAGCAGCTTCCCTCCGGGCCTAAGTTTACGGAGCACAGATACGCAGTATTTT
J gene: TRBJ1-1; D gene: NA; clone size: NA; V gene: TRBV19; CDR3 protein: CASGKERTEAFF; CDR3 DNA: TGTGCCAGTGGGAAGGAAAGGACTGAAGCTTTCTTT
J gene: TRBJ1-2; D gene: NA; clone size: once; V gene: TRBV18; CDR3 protein: CASSPQKDYGYTF; CDR3 DNA: TGTGCCAGCTCACCACAAAAGGACTATGGCTACACCTTC
J gene: TRBJ1-5; D gene: NA; clone size: NA; V gene: TRBV18; CDR3 protein: CASSPPGDSNQPQHF; CDR3 DNA: TGTGCCAGCTCACCACCGGGAGATAGCAATCAGCCTCAGCATTTT
J gene: TRBJ2-1; D gene: NA; clone size: NA; V gene: TRBV11-3; CDR3 protein: CASSLGINSYNEQFF; CDR3 DNA: TGTGCCAGCAGCCTAGGAATTAACTCCTACAATGAGCAGTTCTTC
J gene: TRBJ1-3; D gene: NA; clone size: NA; V gene: TRBV7-7; CDR3 protein: CASSSGTRVSGNTIYF; CDR3 DNA: TGTGCCAGCAGCTCCGGGACAAGGGTGTCTGGAAACACCATATATTTT
J gene: TRBJ1-1; D gene: NA; clone size: few; V gene: TRBV11-3; CDR3 protein: CASSYDRPSNTEAFF; CDR3 DNA: TGTGCCAGCAGCTATGACAGGCCTTCGAACACTGAAGCTTTCTTT
J gene: TRBJ1-1; D gene: NA; clone size: few; V gene: TRBV28; CDR3 protein: CASSRPLGARAEAFF; CDR3 DNA: TGTGCCAGCAGTCGCCCCCTCGGGGCCCGCGCTGAAGCTTTCTTT
J gene: TRBJ2-2; D gene: TRBD2; clone size: once; V gene: TRBV6-8; CDR3 protein: CASSKAGGNTGELFF; CDR3 DNA: TGTGCCAGCAGTAAAGCGGGAGGGAACACCGGGGAGCTGTTTTTT
J gene: TRBJ2-1; D gene: TRBD2; clone size: NA; V gene: TRBV28; CDR3 protein: CASSPLETSGNNEQFF; CDR3 DNA: TGTGCCAGCAGTCCCCTGGAGACTAGCGGGAACAATGAGCAGTTCTTC
J gene: TRBJ2-7; D gene: TRBD2; clone size: NA; V gene: TRBV30; CDR3 protein: CAWNPSGRFHEQYF; CDR3 DNA: TGTGCCTGGAACCCTAGCGGGAGGTTCCACGAGCAGTACTTC
J gene: TRBJ2-3; D gene: NA; clone size: NA; V gene: TRBV7-4; CDR3 protein: CASSHKTLGRDTQYF; CDR3 DNA: TGTGCCAGCAGCCACAAAACTTTAGGTAGAGATACGCAGTATTTT
J gene: TRBJ2-7; D gene: NA; clone size: NA; V gene: TRBV23-1; CDR3 protein: CASSQERGGVEQYF; CDR3 DNA: TGCGCCAGCAGCCAAGAAAGGGGCGGGGTCGAGCAGTACTTC
J gene: TRBJ2-7; D gene: TRBD1; clone size: few; V gene: TRBV6-8; CDR3 protein: CASSYGGTGGYEQYF; CDR3 DNA: TGTGCCAGCAGTTACGGGGGGACAGGGGGCTACGAGCAGTACTTC
J gene: TRBJ2-1; D gene: TRBD2; clone size: NA; V gene: TRBV19; CDR3 protein: CASSIGLAGRSEQFF; CDR3 DNA: TGTGCCAGTAGTATAGGGCTAGCGGGAAGGAGTGAGCAGTTCTTC
J gene: TRBJ1-3; D gene: NA; clone size: NA; V gene: TRBV5-1; CDR3 protein: CASSLGAGSGNTIYF; CDR3 DNA: TGCGCCAGCAGCTTGGGGGCAGGCTCTGGAAACACCATATATTTT
J gene: TRBJ1-1; D gene: NA; clone size: NA; V gene: TRBV27; CDR3 protein: CASTVRGMDTEAFF; CDR3 DNA: TGTGCCAGCACCGTCCGGGGTATGGACACTGAAGCTTTCTTT
J gene: TRBJ1-5; D gene: NA; clone size: few; V gene: TRBV19; CDR3 protein: CASTQDSPVSYSNQPQHF; CDR3 DNA: TGTGCCAGTACCCAGGACAGCCCGGTCTCCTATAGCAATCAGCCCCAGCATTTT
J gene: TRBJ2-2; D gene: NA; clone size: few; V gene: TRBV14; CDR3 protein: CASSQVISANTGELFF; CDR3 DNA: TGTGCCAGCAGCCAAGTTATCTCAGCGAACACCGGGGAGCTGTTTTTT
J gene: TRBJ2-1; D gene: NA; clone size: NA; V gene: TRBV6-8; CDR3 protein: CAIRPDLSYNEQFF; CDR3 DNA: TGTGCCATCAGACCCGACTTGTCATACAATGAGCAGTTCTTC
J gene: TRBJ2-3; D gene: NA; clone size: few; V gene: TRBV10-3; CDR3 protein: CAISEGSVRTDTQYF; CDR3 DNA: TGTGCCATCAGTGAGGGGAGCGTACGCACAGATACGCAGTATTTT
J gene: TRBJ2-6; D gene: TRBD2; clone size: NA; V gene: TRBV19; CDR3 protein: CASSREGTNSGANVLTF; CDR3 DNA: TGTGCCAGTAGTAGGGAGGGAACCAACTCTGGGGCCAACGTCCTGACTTTC
J gene: TRBJ2-3; D gene: NA; clone size: NA; V gene: TRBV11-3; CDR3 protein: CASSPLWGLYDTQYF; CDR3 DNA: TGTGCCAGCAGCCCCCTCTGGGGGTTGTACGATACGCAGTATTTT
J gene: TRBJ1-5; D gene: NA; clone size: NA; V gene: TRBV19; CDR3 protein: CASSIRVNQPQHF; CDR3 DNA: TGTGCCAGTAGTATTAGGGTTAATCAGCCCCAGCATTTT
J gene: TRBJ1-2; D gene: NA; clone size: NA; V gene: TRBV28; CDR3 protein: CASSRPGRGYTF; CDR3 DNA: TGTGCCAGCAGTCGGCCGGGACGGGGCTACACCTTC
J gene: TRBJ2-6; D gene: NA; clone size: NA; V gene: TRBV6-8; CDR3 protein: CASRGGGSLSGANVLTF; CDR3 DNA: TGTGCCAGCAGAGGGGGGGGCTCTCTCTCTGGGGCCAACGTCCTGACTTTC
J gene: TRBJ2-5; D gene: TRBD1; clone size: NA; V gene: TRBV29-1; CDR3 protein: CSVETGGETQYF; CDR3 DNA: TGCAGCGTTGAAACAGGGGGGGAGACCCAGTACTTC
J gene: TRBJ1-1; D gene: NA; clone size: NA; V gene: TRBV6-8; CDR3 protein: CAISRESNTEAFF; CDR3 DNA: TGTGCCATTAGCAGGGAGTCGAACACTGAAGCTTTCTTT
J gene: TRBJ2-2; D gene: TRBD2; clone size: NA; V gene: TRBV11-3; CDR3 protein: CASSAGSGSGELFF; CDR3 DNA: TGTGCCAGCAGCGCGGGTAGCGGGTCCGGGGAGCTGTTTTTT
J gene: TRBJ1-2; D gene: NA; clone size: NA; V gene: TRBV6-8; CDR3 protein: CASSLRENYGYTF; CDR3 DNA: TGTGCCAGCAGTCTCCGGGAGAACTATGGCTACACCTTC
J gene: TRBJ2-3; D gene: NA; clone size: NA; V gene: TRBV5-1; CDR3 protein: CASSLRGASTDTQYF; CDR3 DNA: TGCGCCAGCAGCTTACGGGGGGCGAGCACAGATACGCAGTATTTT
J gene: TRBJ2-4; D gene: NA; clone size: NA; V gene: TRBV12-2; CDR3 protein: CASRPLRGQGSENIQYF; CDR3 DNA: TGTGCAAGTCGCCCCCTTCGGGGCCAAGGGAGTGAAAACATTCAGTACTTC
J gene: TRBJ2-5; D gene: TRBD2; clone size: NA; V gene: TRBV6-1; CDR3 protein: CASSEVGLAGGLVRETQYF; CDR3 DNA: TGTGCCAGCAGTGAAGTGGGACTAGCGGGAGGTTTGGTGCGGGAGACCCAGTACTTC
J gene: TRBJ2-7; D gene: NA; clone size: NA; V gene: TRBV22-1; CDR3 protein: CASKGSGVTYEQYF; CDR3 DNA: TGTGCCAGCAAGGGCAGCGGGGTAACCTACGAGCAGTACTTC
J gene: TRBJ2-7; D gene: NA; clone size: NA; V gene: TRBV1; CDR3 protein: CASSQSQGGLNEQYF; CDR3 DNA: TGCGCCAGCAGCCAAAGCCAAGGGGGTCTTAACGAGCAGTACTTC
J gene: TRBJ2-7; D gene: NA; clone size: once; V gene: TRBV6-8; CDR3 protein: CASSPTPSSYEQYF; CDR3 DNA: TGTGCCAGCAGCCCCACACCGAGCTCCTACGAGCAGTACTTC
J gene: TRBJ2-1; D gene: NA; clone size: NA; V gene: TRBV7-5; CDR3 protein: CASSPSDLAGNEQFF; CDR3 DNA: TGTGCTAGCAGCCCTAGCGACCTAGCCGGCAATGAGCAGTTCTTC
J gene: TRBJ2-2; D gene: NA; clone size: NA; V gene: TRBV19; CDR3 protein: CASSPDSHRNTGELFF; CDR3 DNA: TGTGCCAGTAGTCCCGACTCTCATAGGAACACCGGGGAGCTGTTTTTT
J gene: TRBJ1-5; D gene: NA; clone size: few; V gene: TRBV6-8; CDR3 protein: CASRLRVQPQHF; CDR3 DNA: TGTGCCAGCAGATTACGTGTCCAGCCCCAGCATTTT
J gene: TRBJ2-6; D gene: NA; clone size: NA; V gene: TRBV11-3; CDR3 protein: CASSLGGTGANVLTF; CDR3 DNA: TGTGCCAGCAGCCTTGGGGGAACTGGGGCCAACGTCCTGACTTTC
J gene: TRBJ1-2; D gene: NA; clone size: NA; V gene: TRBV6-8; CDR3 protein: CASSKGSSNYGYTF; CDR3 DNA: TGTGCCAGCAGCAAAGGCTCTTCTAACTATGGCTACACCTTC
J gene: TRBJ1-1; D gene: NA; clone size: NA; V gene: TRBV11-3; CDR3 protein: CASSFGPAGLPNTEAFF; CDR3 DNA: TGTGCCAGCAGCTTTGGTCCCGCGGGACTCCCGAACACTGAAGCTTTCTTT
J gene: TRBJ1-5; D gene: TRBD1; clone size: NA; V gene: TRBV11-3; CDR3 protein: CASSFKQGVNQPQHF; CDR3 DNA: TGTGCCAGCAGCTTTAAACAGGGGGTAAATCAGCCCCAGCATTTT
J gene: TRBJ2-3; D gene: TRBD1; clone size: once; V gene: TRBV5-1; CDR3 protein: CASSLLGQGTDTQYF; CDR3 DNA: TGCGCCAGCAGCTTATTGGGACAGGGAACAGATACGCAGTATTTT
J gene: TRBJ2-1; D gene: TRBD2; clone size: NA; V gene: TRBV19; CDR3 protein: CASSKASGSGEQFF; CDR3 DNA: TGTGCCAGTAGTAAGGCTAGCGGGAGTGGTGAGCAGTTCTTC
J gene: TRBJ2-1; D gene: TRBD1; clone size: NA; V gene: TRBV18; CDR3 protein: CASSPLQQGAYNEQFF; CDR3 DNA: TGTGCCAGCTCACCCCTGCAACAGGGGGCCTACAATGAGCAGTTCTTC
J gene: TRBJ2-7; D gene: TRBD2; clone size: once; V gene: TRBV7-6; CDR3 protein: CASSLKRAGGEQYF; CDR3 DNA: TGTGCCAGCAGCTTAAAGAGGGCGGGGGGAGAGCAGTACTTC
J gene: TRBJ1-1; D gene: TRBD1; clone size: NA; V gene: TRBV19; CDR3 protein: CASSIPEQGAKTFF; CDR3 DNA: TGTGCCAGTAGTATACCGGAACAGGGGGCTAAGACTTTCTTT
J gene: TRBJ2-2; D gene: TRBD2; clone size: NA; V gene: TRBV7-1; CDR3 protein: CASSPGLAGGLGAGELFF; CDR3 DNA: TGTGCCAGCAGCCCGGGACTAGCGGGAGGATTAGGTGCCGGGGAGCTGTTTTTT
J gene: TRBJ2-2; D gene: NA; clone size: NA; V gene: TRBV6-4; CDR3 protein: CASRKTGTGELFF; CDR3 DNA: TGTGCCAGCAGAAAAACAGGGACCGGGGAGCTGTTTTTT
J gene: TRBJ2-7; D gene: TRBD1; clone size: NA; V gene: TRBV11-3; CDR3 protein: CASSLTGTDSYEQYF; CDR3 DNA: TGTGCCAGCAGCTTGACCGGGACAGACTCCTACGAGCAGTACTTC
J gene: TRBJ2-7; D gene: NA; clone size: once; V gene: TRBV7-6; CDR3 protein: CASSPLRRASYEQYF; CDR3 DNA: TGTGCCAGCAGCCCCCTGAGAAGGGCCTCCTACGAGCAGTACTTC
J gene: TRBJ1-1; D gene: TRBD1; clone size: NA; V gene: TRBV10-1; CDR3 protein: CASSSRTGGFAFF; CDR3 DNA: TGCGCCAGCAGTTCTCGGACAGGGGGGTTTGCTTTCTTT
J gene: TRBJ1-5; D gene: NA; clone size: NA; V gene: TRBV28; CDR3 protein: CASSFAGPNQPQHF; CDR3 DNA: TGTGCCAGCAGTTTCGCAGGGCCGAATCAGCCCCAGCATTTT